This T cell receptor (beta chain) derives from a study of blood T cell repertoires in COVID-19. About the study: Some COVID-19 samples were acute and others convalescent; all came from the United States, Italy and Spain.

The repertoire was sequenced with immunoSEQ multiplex PCR; TCRdb's copy has only in-frame clones and lacks some. The sample records 250,000 or so clones, roughly 77% being singletons. The J segment lost 5 bases and the V segment lost 5 bases, leaving 7 bases of the junction unmatched. The CDR3 has 13 amino acids. The V gene's germline CDR1 is SQVTM and CDR2 ANQGSEA. The sequence was obtained from an elderly woman with acute or convalescent COVID-19. The sequenced sample consisted of peripheral blood. This chain joins TRBV29-1 and TRBJ2-5, with 8 nucleotides matching TRBD1. The CDR3 is CSVPTGEVETQYF. The CDR3 DNA sequence: TGCAGCGTTCCGACAGGGGAGGTGGAGACCCAGTACTTC.